The TCR beta chain under discussion was sequenced for a study of blood T cell repertoires in COVID-19. Study-level information: The origin of the acute and convalescent COVID-19 samples was the United States, Italy and Spain. T cells, B-cell-depleted T cells, or PBMCs supplied cDNA or gDNA.

This clone has only a few counts. The germline gives CDR1 LNHDA, CDR2 SQIVND (reference sequence). CDR3 length: 12 amino acids. Trimming cost V 5 bases and J 10 bases, with 14 bases left between them. Per the original data handling: Researchers report that nucleated cell counts were estimated from reference gene primer amplification. The protocol was immunoSEQ multiplex PCR, while the TCRdb copy is restricted to in-frame clones and leaves out a portion. V, J and clone size derive from that table, while D and trimming were established from the DNA sequence. The sample gives 100,000 or so clones, roughly 80% of which show up once; roughly 14% is in the top ten.

The chain joins TRBV19 to TRBJ1-1; D is uncertain. The sequence derives from a woman of 80 years or more with acute or convalescent COVID-19. Sequenced input: peripheral blood. The CDR3 here is CASSSLIPGAFF. For the CDR3, the DNA is TGTGCCAGTAGTTCCTTAATCCCCGGAGCTTTCTTT.